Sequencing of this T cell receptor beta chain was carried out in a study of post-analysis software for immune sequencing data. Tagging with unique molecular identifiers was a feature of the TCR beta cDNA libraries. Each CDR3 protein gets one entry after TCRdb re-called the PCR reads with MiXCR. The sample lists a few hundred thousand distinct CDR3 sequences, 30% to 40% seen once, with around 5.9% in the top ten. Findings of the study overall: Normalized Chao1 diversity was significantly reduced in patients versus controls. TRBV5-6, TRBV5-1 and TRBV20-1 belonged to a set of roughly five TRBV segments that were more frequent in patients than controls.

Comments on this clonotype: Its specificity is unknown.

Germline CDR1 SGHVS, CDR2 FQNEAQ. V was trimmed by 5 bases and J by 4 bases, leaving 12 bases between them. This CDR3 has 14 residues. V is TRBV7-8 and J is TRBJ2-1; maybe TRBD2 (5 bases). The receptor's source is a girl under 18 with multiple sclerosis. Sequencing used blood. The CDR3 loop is CASSPAGLYNEQFF. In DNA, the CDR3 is TGTGCCAGCAGCCCAGCCGGACTTTACAATGAGCAGTTCTTC.